This T cell receptor (beta chain) was sequenced during a study of cytomegalovirus exposure and HLA in healthy donors. V shed 2 bases and J 5 bases; nucleotides not matched to a gene: 6. CDR1 is SGHNT and CDR2 is YYREEE in the germline V gene (reference sequence). This CDR3 comprises 14 residues. A multiplex PCR was run with 60 Vbeta primers and 13 Jbeta primers. Using immunoSEQ multiplex PCR, the repertoire was profiled, and TCRdb retains in-frame clones only, with some absent. The table lists around 170,000 clones, about three quarters of them singletons, with around 1.5% in the top ten. The clonotype originates from a man younger than 35 in good health and CMV-seronegative. This sequence joins TRBV5-4 and TRBJ2-5; 7 bases align to TRBD2. Sequencing was carried out using PBMCs. The CDR3 sequence is CASSLPGGRETQYF. The CDR3 region has the DNA TGTGCCAGCAGCTTACCGGGAGGACGGGAGACCCAGTACTTC.